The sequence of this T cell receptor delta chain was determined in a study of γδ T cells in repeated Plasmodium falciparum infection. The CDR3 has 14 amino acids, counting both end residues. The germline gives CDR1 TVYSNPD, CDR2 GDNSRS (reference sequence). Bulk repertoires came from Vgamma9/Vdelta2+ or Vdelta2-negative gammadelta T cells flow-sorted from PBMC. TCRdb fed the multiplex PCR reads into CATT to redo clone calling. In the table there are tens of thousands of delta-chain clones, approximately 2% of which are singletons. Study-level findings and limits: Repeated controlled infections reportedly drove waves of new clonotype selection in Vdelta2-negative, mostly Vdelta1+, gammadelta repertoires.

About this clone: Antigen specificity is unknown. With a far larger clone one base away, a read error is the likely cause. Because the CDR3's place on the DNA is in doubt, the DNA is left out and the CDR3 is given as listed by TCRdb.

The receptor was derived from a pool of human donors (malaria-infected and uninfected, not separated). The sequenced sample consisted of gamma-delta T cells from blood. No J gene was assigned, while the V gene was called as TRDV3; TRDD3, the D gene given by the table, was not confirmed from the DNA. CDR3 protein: CAFGGGTGTDKLIF.